The present entry profiles one T cell receptor (beta chain) with its context. This entry belongs to a study of blood T cell repertoires in COVID-19. Background on the study: Researchers got acute and convalescent COVID-19 samples from the United States, Italy and Spain.

Per the authors' pipeline: Using reference gene primer amplification, nucleated cell counts were estimated. Profiled with immunoSEQ multiplex PCR; TCRdb holds only in-frame clones, not every one. The V and J calls and clone size are taken from that table; D and trimming were inferred from the DNA. This table has 80,000 to 85,000 clones, about 86% appearing once. CDR1 and CDR2 from the germline V gene are WNHNN and SYGVQD (reference sequence). This CDR3 has 13 amino acids. The V gene lost 4 bases and the J gene lost 4 bases, with 10 bases spanning the gap. This sequence originates from a woman of 80 years or more with acute or convalescent COVID-19. The sequencing sample was made of peripheral blood. V and J are TRBV10-1 and TRBJ1-1; D is perhaps TRBD1 (5 bases). In DNA form, the CDR3 reads TGCGCCAGCAGTGCCCCAGGGATCACTGAAGCTTTCTTT. Amino acid sequence: CASSAPGITEAFF.